The next 14 T cell receptor beta chains were all read from a single sample in a study of cytomegalovirus exposure and HLA in healthy donors. Vbeta (60) and Jbeta (13) primers were used in the PCR. Sequencing used immunoSEQ multiplex PCR; TCRdb keeps in-frame clones, though not all of them. The sample has 160,000 or so clones; about 80% are singletons. The material sequenced was PBMCs. The receptor source for this set is a man in his late teens or twenties in good health and CMV-seropositive.

This sequence joins TRBV12-5 and TRBJ2-5, with a tentative D call TRBD1 (6 bases). The DNA end favors TRBJ2-7, so the J call may be wrong. Germline loops: CDR1 LGHNT, CDR2 FRNRAP. The CDR3 contains 15 residues. This CDR3 is CASGLAQGNPYEQYF. The CDR3 DNA reads as TGTGCTAGTGGTTTGGCACAGGGAAATCCGTACGAGCAGTACTTC.

This chain connects TRBV27 to TRBJ2-2; 8 bases map to TRBD1. CDR1 is MNHEY and CDR2 is SMNVEV in the germline V gene (reference sequence). The CDR3 runs 14 residues. Germline trimming cut 7 bases from V and 7 bases from J; bases unmatched to any gene: 8. The CDR3 is CASTQTGEHGELFF. For the CDR3, the DNA is TGTGCCAGCACCCAGACAGGGGAGCACGGGGAGCTGTTTTTT.

The DNA of the CDR3 is TGCGCCAGCAGGGGACAGGGGGAATACAATGAGCAGTTCTTC. Translating it yields CASRGQGEYNEQFF. The chain combines TRBV10-2 with TRBJ2-1; 11 bases match TRBD1. Trimming cost V 6 bases and J 4 bases; bases outside gene matches: 2. CDR1 WSHSY and CDR2 SAAADI come from the germline V gene. There are 14 residues in the CDR3.

The chain carries TRBV6-5 and TRBJ1-1; 7 bases align to TRBD1. This CDR3 has 14 residues. With V trimmed by 6 bases and J by 0 bases, 4 bases remained unmatched. Germline CDR1 and CDR2: MNHEY and SVGAGI. CDR3 nucleotides: TGTGCCAGCAGGCCAGGGGGAATGAACACTGAAGCTTTCTTT. It codes for CASRPGGMNTEAFF.

This clone was found a few times. J is TRBJ1-2 and V is TRBV4-1; perhaps TRBD1 as D (5 bases). The germline V and J ends were trimmed by 1 base and 3 bases, with 12 bases remaining between them. The CDR3 contains 15 residues. Germline V gene data show CDR1 as MGHRA and CDR2 as YSYEKL. The CDR3 DNA reads as TGCGCCAGCAGCCAAGGGGGCAGCCAGTACTATGGCTACACCTTC. This sequence encodes CASSQGGSQYYGYTF.

The rearrangement joins TRBV27 to TRBJ2-7; 7 nucleotides align to TRBD2. With V trimmed by 3 bases and J by 4 bases, 12 bases remained unmatched. The germline V gene encodes CDR1 MNHEY and CDR2 SMNVEV (reference sequence). The CDR3 totals 16 residues. CDR3 loop: CASSFSLGGRRYEQYF. The CDR3 DNA reads as TGTGCCAGCAGTTTTTCCCTTGGCGGGAGAAGGTACGAGCAGTACTTC.

The chain carries TRBV4-3 and TRBJ2-7; tentative D call: TRBD2 (6 bases). V was pared by 0 bases and J by 0 bases, with 15 bases between. The CDR3 contains 17 residues. Germline V CDR1 and CDR2: LGHNA, YSLEER. CDR3 amino acids: CASSQDISGATSYEQYF. CDR3 in DNA: TGCGCCAGCAGCCAAGACATCTCGGGAGCCACCTCCTACGAGCAGTACTTC.

The chain is built from TRBV28 and TRBJ1-3, with D possibly matching TRBD1 (6 bases). The CDR3 length is 12 residues. The germline V gene has CDR1 MDHEN and CDR2 SYDVKM. The V end was cut by 5 bases, the J end by 7 bases, with 9 bases between. The CDR3: CASSITGNTIYF. As DNA, the CDR3 is TGTGCCAGCAGTATTACAGGGAACACCATATATTTT.

This sequence joins TRBV6-5 and TRBJ2-3; possibly TRBD1 for D (6 bases). The CDR3 consists of 13 residues. Trimming shortened V by 7 bases and J by 8 bases, and 16 bases separated the two germline ends. Germline V lookup: CDR1 MNHEY, CDR2 SVGAGI. In DNA, the CDR3 is TGTGCCAGCAACAAACAGGGCAAGGGTACGCAGTATTTT. Its translation: CASNKQGKGTQYF.

The chain carries TRBV18 and TRBJ2-2, with D possibly TRBD1 on 6 matching bases. Per the germline V gene, CDR1 is KGHSH and CDR2 is LQKENI. The CDR3 runs to 14 residues. V gave up 2 bases and J gave up 3 bases, with 7 bases separating them. The CDR3 bases are TGTGCCAGCTCACCAACAGGGTACACCGGGGAGCTGTTTTTT. Translated: CASSPTGYTGELFF.

The gene calls are TRBV19 and TRBJ2-2, with TRBD1 matching 7 bases. CDR1 LNHDA and CDR2 SQIVND come from the germline V gene (reference sequence). Trimming cost V 2 bases and J 1 base; bases outside gene matches: 4. This CDR3 has 16 residues. CDR3 sequence: CASSIFRDRNTGELFF. The CDR3 DNA reads TGTGCCAGTAGTATATTCCGGGACAGGAACACCGGGGAGCTGTTTTTT.

This clone was seen a handful of times. This chain connects TRBV5-1 to TRBJ2-3; 8 nucleotides line up with TRBD2. The ends lost 0 bases at V and 6 bases at J; junction bases unmatched: 6. The CDR3 totals 15 residues. CDR1 and CDR2 from the germline V gene are SGHRS and YFSETQ. CDR3 residues: CASSLAASGFDTQYF. The CDR3 nucleotides read TGCGCCAGCAGCTTGGCGGCTAGCGGGTTTGATACGCAGTATTTT.

V gene TRBV13 combines with J gene TRBJ2-7, with D uncertain. The CDR3 has 15 residues. Germline CDR1 PRHDT, CDR2 FYEKMQ (reference sequence). V lost 5 bases, J lost 2 bases, and 16 bases lay in between. CDR3 residues: CASSLTSEAPYEQYF. CDR3 in DNA: TGTGCCAGCAGCCTAACAAGTGAGGCGCCCTACGAGCAGTACTTC.

The V gene is TRBV11-2, the J gene TRBJ1-4, with TRBD1 matching over 9 bases. This CDR3 has 16 residues. CDR1 and CDR2 (germline): SGHAT, FQNNGV. V shed 1 base and J 8 bases; nucleotides not matched to a gene: 8. The CDR3 nucleotides are TGTGCCAGCAGCTTAGTCCGGACAGGGGATGAGGAAAAACTGTTTTTT. As protein: CASSLVRTGDEEKLFF.